This note documents a single T cell receptor beta chain sequence. Its antigen is currently unknown. These data are taken from a study of T cell responses to AZD1222 COVID-19 vaccine. Regarding the study as a whole: It was only 6 or 7 AZD1222 recipients who were seropositive at baseline. Donors in the cohort were predominantly white British and more often female, and clonal diversity was possibly underestimated.

Here immunoSEQ multiplex PCR was the method, and the copy in TCRdb shows in-frame clones only, minus some. This sample has roughly 150,000 clones, with approximately 90% found just once. Between the trimmed V and J ends, which lost 1 base and 3 bases, there was a span of 7 bases. Germline V gene data show CDR1 as MNHNS and CDR2 as SASEGT. The CDR3 is made up of 15 amino acids. The chain is built from TRBV6-1 and TRBJ1-6; D call uncertain. Sample: peripheral blood, taken on day 0 of AZD1222 vaccination. This TCR came from an adult in good health. In DNA form, the CDR3 reads TGTGCCAGCAGTGAAGATGGCTACTATAATTCACCCCTCCACTTT. As protein: CASSEDGYYNSPLHF.